The 13 T cell receptor beta chains in this list originate from one sample, sequenced in a study of breast tumors, draining lymph nodes, adjacent tissues. Samples came from axillary lymph nodes draining the breast cancer. A single record per CDR3 protein comes from TCRdb applying MiXCR to the multiplex PCR reads. Of over 200,000 distinct CDR3 sequences listed, around 34% are singletons. Sequencing input: axillary lymph node tissue. These receptors were obtained from a female donor with breast cancer. Some clones in this sample may be carry-over from other donors' samples.

There are many counts of this clonotype. This sequence joins TRBV7-2 and TRBJ2-5; TRBD2 matches at 7 bases. This CDR3 has 15 residues. Per the germline V gene, CDR1 is SGHTA and CDR2 is FQGNSA. The junction had 8 bases not matched to a gene; V was cut back by 3 bases and J by 4 bases. This chain's CDR3 is CASSLGGGSGETQYF. CDR3 nucleotide sequence: TGTGCCAGCAGCTTGGGTGGCGGGAGTGGAGAGACCCAGTACTTC.

This rearrangement joins TRBV12-5 to TRBJ2-6; D not certain. The ends were cut back, 2 bases at V and 0 bases at J, with 8 bases in the middle. The CDR3 is 16 residues long. Germline V gene lookup returns CDR1 LGHNT and CDR2 FRNRAP. The chain's CDR3 is CASGLLGFSGANVLTF. The CDR3 nucleotides are TGTGCTAGTGGTTTGTTAGGCTTCTCTGGGGCCAACGTCCTGACTTTC.

The table lists this clonotype with many counts. V is TRBV20-1 and J is TRBJ2-3, with no clear D. This CDR3 spans 12 amino acids. V was pared by 7 bases and J by 6 bases, with 14 bases between. Germline values: CDR1 DFQATT, CDR2 SNEGSKA (reference sequence). CDR3 nucleotides: TGCAGTGTGGGCCCCACAGCGGATACGCAGTATTTT. Protein sequence: CSVGPTADTQYF.

This clonotype is a singleton in its sample. This chain connects TRBV2 to TRBJ2-3; 9 bases line up with TRBD1. V was pared by 7 bases and J by 5 bases, with 4 bases of the junction left unmatched. This CDR3 is 13 amino acids long. From germline, CDR1 is SNHLY and CDR2 FYNNEI. The CDR3: CASNRQGEDTQYF. CDR3 DNA: TGTGCCAGCAATAGACAGGGGGAAGATACGCAGTATTTT.

This clonotype showed up many times. A much larger clone differs by one base, so this may be a read error. This sequence joins TRBV20-1 and TRBJ2-5, with D maybe TRBD2 (5 bases). This CDR3 is 12 amino acids long. CDR1 and CDR2 from the germline V gene are DFQATT and SNEGSKA (reference sequence). The DNA for the CDR3 is TGCAGTGCTAGGGGAGACTACCTGACCCCGTACTTC. It codes for CSARGDYLTPYF.

This chain links TRBV20-1 with TRBJ2-5; 8 bases align to TRBD1. The CDR3 totals 12 residues. V dropped 5 bases and J dropped 7; count of bases not matched to a gene: 6. Germline-derived CDR1 and CDR2 are DFQATT and SNEGSKA (reference sequence). The DNA of the CDR3 is TGCAGTGCTCGGACAGGGTTGGGGACCCAGTACTTC. This gives the protein CSARTGLGTQYF.

Many counts were recorded for this clonotype. The genes are TRBV2 and TRBJ1-4; D not resolved. The germline V and J ends were trimmed by 1 base and 8 bases, with 17 bases remaining between them. Looked up from germline, CDR1 is SNHLY and CDR2 is FYNNEI. This CDR3 contains 16 residues. DNA for the CDR3: TGTGCCAGCAGTGAAGGGACCCTAGCCAGAGGGGAAAAACTGTTTTTT. Its translation: CASSEGTLARGEKLFF.

The V gene is TRBV7-6, the J gene TRBJ1-1; tentatively, D is TRBD1 (5 bases). Germline CDR1 reads SGHVS; CDR2 reads FNYEAQ. The CDR3 extends over 15 amino acids. The V end lost 5 bases, the J end lost 4 bases, and 17 bases lay between the germline ends. The CDR3 DNA follows: TGTGCCAGCAGCCCCCAAGAAACAGGACGCACTGAAGCTTTCTTT. Protein product: CASSPQETGRTEAFF. Full variable domain (rest looked up from reference TRBV7-6 and TRBJ1-1): GAGVSQSPRYKVTKRGQDVALRCDPISGHVSLYWYRQALGQGPEFLTYFNYEAQQDKSGLPNDRFSAERPEGSISTLTIQRTEQRDSAMYRCASSPQETGRTEAFFGQGTRLTVV.

The count of this clonotype is one. The gene calls are TRBV19 and TRBJ1-1; D might be TRBD1 (6 bases). Germline loops: CDR1 LNHDA, CDR2 SQIVND (reference sequence). The CDR3 runs to 14 residues. The ends were cut back, 3 bases at V and 5 bases at J, with 13 bases in the middle. CDR3 protein: CASSIGGGGTEAFF. The CDR3 coding sequence is TGTGCCAGTAGTATCGGAGGGGGGGGGACTGAAGCTTTCTTT.

The J gene is TRBJ2-2, the V gene TRBV11-2; 7 bases match TRBD1. The CDR3 is 15 residues long. With 3 bases clipped from V and 4 bases from J, the junction kept 5 bases outside the gene matches. Per germline, CDR1 SGHAT and CDR2 FQNNGV. Here the CDR3 DNA reads TGTGCCAGCAGCTTCGACAGGGAGTCCACCGGGGAGCTGTTTTTT. It encodes CASSFDRESTGELFF.

This clonotype was seen ten or more times. V usage is TRBV4-3 and J usage is TRBJ2-5, with 10 bases matching TRBD1. The ends lost 0 bases at V and 1 base at J; junction bases unmatched: 5. The CDR3 has 17 residues. Germline V gene lookup returns CDR1 LGHNA and CDR2 YSLEER. The CDR3 is CASSQDRGQGRQETQYF. CDR3 sequence (DNA): TGCGCCAGCAGCCAAGATAGGGGACAGGGGCGCCAAGAGACCCAGTACTTC.

The chain has TRBV28 and TRBJ2-5; TRBD1 matches 10 bases. The germline V gene has CDR1 MDHEN and CDR2 SYDVKM. V lost 3 bases to trimming and J lost 5 bases; unmatched junction nucleotides: 6. This CDR3 has 15 amino acids. CDR3 region: CASSFSTGGGETQYF. The CDR3 coding sequence is TGTGCCAGCAGTTTCTCGACAGGGGGCGGGGAGACCCAGTACTTC.

This clonotype was observed at least ten times. V usage is TRBV6-1 and J usage is TRBJ2-7; unclear D gene. Germline CDR1 reads MNHNS; CDR2 reads SASEGT. This CDR3 spans 11 amino acids. Trimming pared 7 bases from V and 5 bases from J, leaving 9 bases between. The CDR3 DNA sequence: TGTGCCAGCACCGAAAGGGACGAGCAGTACTTC. This gives the protein CASTERDEQYF.